This is a list of T cell receptor beta chains from one sample in a study of T cell changes during pregnancy in multiple sclerosis. Clones were sequenced by immunoSEQ multiplex PCR, and TCRdb holds only the in-frame ones, with some missing. The table shows tens of thousands of clones, with approximately 92% occurring only once. Sequencing was performed on peripheral blood, taken in the third trimester of pregnancy. Source of these receptors: a female donor in good health, enrolled as a control in a pregnancy study. The CDR3 runs from the conserved cysteine through the conserved F or W. A D gene is named only where the DNA matches it firmly. A row's size may be missing; if present it is once, few, many or a size class.

J,V,size,D,CDR3,DNA
TRBJ2-5,TRBV4-1,NA,NA,CASSQALGLQETQYF,TGCGCCAGCAGCCAAGCCCTGGGACTTCAAGAGACCCAGTACTTC
TRBJ2-3,TRBV9,NA,TRBD2,CASSHGRGTQYF,TGTGCCAGCAGCCACGGGAGGGGTACGCAGTATTTT
TRBJ2-3,TRBV29-1,NA,TRBD1,CSVEDRNRDRVSDTQYF,TGCAGCGTTGAAGATCGGAACCGGGACAGAGTGTCAGATACGCAGTATTTT
TRBJ1-1,TRBV10-2,NA,NA,CASVPGQMNTEAFF,TGCGCCAGCGTCCCAGGACAAATGAACACTGAAGCTTTCTTT
TRBJ2-7,TRBV5-1,NA,NA,CASSQSTGVLSYEQYF,TGCGCCAGCAGCCAGTCGACGGGGGTTCTCTCCTACGAGCAGTACTTC
TRBJ2-7,TRBV7-9,NA,TRBD1,CATSAPTGGFSYEQYF,TGTGCCACGTCTGCACCTACAGGGGGCTTCTCCTACGAGCAGTACTTC
TRBJ2-7,TRBV28,once,NA,CASSLGSPYEQYF,TGTGCCAGCAGTTTGGGCAGTCCTTACGAGCAGTACTTC
TRBJ2-3,TRBV15,NA,TRBD1,CATSRGTGVTDTQYF,TGTGCCACCAGCAGAGGGACAGGGGTCACAGATACGCAGTATTTT
TRBJ1-5,TRBV18,NA,TRBD1,CASSPGQGGTNQPQHF,TGTGCCAGCTCACCCGGACAGGGAGGAACAAATCAGCCCCAGCATTTT
TRBJ1-2,TRBV27,NA,TRBD1,CASSPTGNYGYTF,TGTGCCAGCAGCCCGACAGGGAACTATGGCTACACCTTC
TRBJ1-1,TRBV5-6,NA,NA,CASSYRGEAFF,TGTGCCAGCAGCTACCGGGGTGAAGCTTTCTTT
TRBJ1-5,TRBV15,NA,TRBD1,CATSRDTGASGQPQHF,TGTGCCACCAGCAGAGATACAGGGGCCTCGGGTCAGCCCCAGCATTTT
TRBJ1-6,TRBV7-8,NA,TRBD1,CASSLAYGTVNSPLHF,TGTGCCAGCAGCTTAGCGTACGGGACAGTTAATTCACCCCTCCACTTT
TRBJ1-1,TRBV19,NA,TRBD1,CASSYSGQVNTEAFF,TGTGCCAGTAGTTACTCGGGACAGGTAAACACTGAAGCTTTCTTT
TRBJ1-4,TRBV5-1,NA,NA,CASSLGGEKLFF,TGCGCCAGCAGCTTGGGCGGGGAAAAACTGTTTTTT
TRBJ2-5,TRBV23-1,NA,NA,CASRGPETQYF,TGCGCCAGCAGGGGCCCGGAGACCCAGTACTTC
TRBJ1-1,TRBV9,NA,NA,CASSPEFNLGTEAFF,TGTGCCAGCAGCCCTGAGTTTAATCTCGGGACTGAAGCTTTCTTT
TRBJ2-2,TRBV6-4,NA,NA,CASSETGTGELFF,TGTGCCAGCAGTGAGACAGGTACCGGGGAGCTGTTTTTT
TRBJ1-2,TRBV5-4,NA,NA,CASQRFEGHYGYTF,TGTGCCAGTCAGCGGTTTGAGGGTCACTATGGCTACACCTTC
TRBJ1-1,TRBV7-6,NA,NA,CASSLGGMGGTEAFF,TGTGCCAGCAGCTTAGGAGGTATGGGGGGTACTGAAGCTTTCTTT
TRBJ2-3,TRBV10-3,NA,NA,CAISEKRADTDTQYF,TGTGCCATCAGTGAAAAGAGGGCCGACACAGATACGCAGTATTTT
TRBJ2-1,TRBV7-9,NA,NA,CASTPGRYGNEQFF,TGTGCCAGCACACCGGGGAGGTACGGCAATGAGCAGTTCTTC
TRBJ1-1,TRBV19,few,TRBD1,CASSAGQGNTEAFF,TGTGCCAGTAGTGCCGGACAGGGGAACACTGAAGCTTTCTTT
TRBJ2-3,TRBV7-8,NA,NA,CASSLQRSTDTQYF,TGTGCCAGCAGTCTCCAGCGAAGCACAGATACGCAGTATTTT
TRBJ2-7,TRBV30,once,TRBD1,CAWSTDRASYEQYF,TGTGCCTGGAGTACGGACAGGGCCTCCTACGAGCAGTACTTC
TRBJ2-2,TRBV18,NA,TRBD1,CASSPGQGTGELFF,TGTGCCAGCTCACCGGGACAGGGAACCGGGGAGCTGTTTTTT
TRBJ2-3,TRBV21-1,NA,NA,CASSGTSGSSSTDTQYF,TGTGCCAGCAGCGGGACTAGCGGGTCCTCTAGCACAGATACGCAGTATTTT
TRBJ1-1,TRBV25-1,NA,TRBD1,CASSQTGGGNTEAFF,TGTGCCAGCAGTCAGACAGGGGGTGGAAACACTGAAGCTTTCTTT
TRBJ2-1,TRBV27,NA,TRBD2,CASSFLAGNNEQFF,TGTGCCAGCAGTTTTTTAGCGGGGAACAATGAGCAGTTCTTC
TRBJ1-3,TRBV28,NA,NA,CASSGHLSGNTIYF,TGTGCCAGCAGTGGACACCTCTCTGGAAACACCATATATTTT
TRBJ1-5,TRBV28,NA,NA,CASRFRMVQHF,TGTGCCAGCCGATTCAGGATGGTCCAGCATTTT
TRBJ2-1,TRBV19,NA,NA,CASSRERSYNEQFF,TGTGCCAGTAGTCGGGAGCGCTCCTACAATGAGCAGTTCTTC
TRBJ1-3,TRBV19,NA,NA,CASSTQTGSGNTIYF,TGTGCCAGTAGTACCCAGACGGGCTCTGGAAACACCATATATTTT
TRBJ2-1,TRBV9,NA,TRBD2,CASSVSTSERDEQFF,TGTGCCAGCAGCGTATCGACTAGCGAGCGTGATGAGCAGTTCTTC
TRBJ1-4,TRBV28,NA,NA,CASSLTGAFNEKLFF,TGTGCCAGCAGTCTTACAGGAGCCTTTAATGAAAAACTGTTTTTT
TRBJ1-3,TRBV5-1,NA,TRBD1,CASSLARGAGNTIYF,TGCGCCAGCAGCTTGGCCAGGGGGGCTGGAAACACCATATATTTT
TRBJ1-2,TRBV11-2,NA,NA,CASSLLPDIYGYTF,TGTGCCAGCAGCTTACTCCCGGACATCTATGGCTACACCTTC
TRBJ2-5,TRBV29-1,once,NA,CSVAPDIQETQYF,TGCAGCGTGGCCCCGGACATCCAAGAGACCCAGTACTTC
TRBJ1-1,TRBV29-1,NA,TRBD1,CSGGQGTDTEAFF,TGCAGCGGGGGACAGGGGACGGATACTGAAGCTTTCTTT
TRBJ1-6,TRBV19,NA,NA,CASSMAGVGNSPLHF,TGTGCCAGTAGTATGGCGGGGGTCGGAAATTCACCCCTCCACTTT
TRBJ1-1,TRBV29-1,once,NA,CSVWGGTTEAFF,TGCAGCGTATGGGGGGGGACCACTGAAGCTTTCTTT
TRBJ1-5,TRBV6-6,NA,TRBD1,CATASDRDRREPQHF,TGTGCCACCGCTTCTGATCGGGACAGGAGAGAGCCCCAGCATTTT
TRBJ1-2,TRBV21-1,NA,NA,CASSKNETGSRNYGYTF,TGTGCCAGCAGCAAAAATGAGACAGGGAGTAGGAACTATGGCTACACCTTC
TRBJ1-2,TRBV30,NA,TRBD1,CALAGGGYTF,TGTGCTCTCGCAGGGGGTGGCTACACCTTC
TRBJ2-7,TRBV12-5,NA,TRBD2,CASAIDSGGYEQYF,TGTGCTAGTGCCATTGACAGCGGGGGGTACGAGCAGTACTTC
TRBJ2-7,TRBV5-5,NA,NA,CASSLVRPVVFEQYF,TGTGCCAGCAGCTTGGTCCGTCCTGTTGTTTTCGAGCAGTACTTC
TRBJ1-2,TRBV2,few,TRBD1,CATALGDRGGYTF,TGTGCCACCGCCCTCGGGGACAGAGGCGGCTACACCTTC